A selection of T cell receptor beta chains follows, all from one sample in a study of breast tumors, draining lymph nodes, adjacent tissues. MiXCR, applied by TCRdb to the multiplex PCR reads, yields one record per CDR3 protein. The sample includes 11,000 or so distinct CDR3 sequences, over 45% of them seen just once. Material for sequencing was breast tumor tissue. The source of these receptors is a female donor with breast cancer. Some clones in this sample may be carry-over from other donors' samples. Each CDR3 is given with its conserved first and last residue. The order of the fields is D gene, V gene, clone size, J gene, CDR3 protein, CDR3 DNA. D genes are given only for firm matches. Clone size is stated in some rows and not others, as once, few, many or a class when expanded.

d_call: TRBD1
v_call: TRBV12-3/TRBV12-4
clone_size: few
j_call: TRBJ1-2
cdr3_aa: CASSLIFGQATNYGYTF
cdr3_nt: TGTGCCAGCAGTTTGATTTTCGGACAGGCGACAAACTATGGCTACACCTTC

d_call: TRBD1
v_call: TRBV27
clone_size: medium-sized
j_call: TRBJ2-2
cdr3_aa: CASSLSGQANTGELFF
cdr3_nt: TGTGCCAGCTCTCTATCAGGACAGGCGAACACCGGGGAGCTGTTTTTT

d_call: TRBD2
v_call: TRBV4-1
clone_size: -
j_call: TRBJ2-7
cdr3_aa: CASSQDLYQKGTNYEQYF
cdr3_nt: TGCGCCAGCAGCCAAGATCTTTATCAGAAGGGGACTAACTACGAGCAGTACTTC

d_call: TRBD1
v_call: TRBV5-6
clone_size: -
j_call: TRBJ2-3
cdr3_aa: CASSQWDRGLGTQYF
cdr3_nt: TGTGCCAGCAGCCAATGGGACAGGGGGCTAGGTACGCAGTATTTT

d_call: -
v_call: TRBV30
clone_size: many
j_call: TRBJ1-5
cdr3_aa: CAWSRDSNQPQHF
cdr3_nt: TGTGCCTGGAGCAGGGACAGCAATCAGCCCCAGCATTTT

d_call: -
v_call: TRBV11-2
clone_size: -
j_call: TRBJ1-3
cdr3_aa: CASSLGPAGNSFGNTIYF
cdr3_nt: TGTGCCAGCAGCTTAGGTCCTGCAGGGAATAGCTTTGGAAACACCATATATTTT

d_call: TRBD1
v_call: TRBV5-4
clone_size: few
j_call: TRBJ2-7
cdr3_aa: CASSPGTALSYEQYF
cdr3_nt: TGTGCCAGCAGCCCGGGGACAGCGCTCTCCTACGAGCAGTACTTC

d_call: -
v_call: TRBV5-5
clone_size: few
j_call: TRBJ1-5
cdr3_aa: CASRVGLNSNQPQHF
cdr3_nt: TGTGCCAGCAGGGTGGGACTGAATAGCAATCAGCCCCAGCATTTT

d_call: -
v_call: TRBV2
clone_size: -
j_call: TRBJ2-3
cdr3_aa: CARTGASTDTQYF
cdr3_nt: TGTGCCAGGACAGGCGCTAGCACAGATACGCAGTATTTT

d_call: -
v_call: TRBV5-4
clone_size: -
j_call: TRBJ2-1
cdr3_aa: CASSLGGDTGSYNEQFF
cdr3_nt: TGTGCCAGCAGCCTCGGTGGGGACACCGGATCCTACAATGAGCAGTTCTTC

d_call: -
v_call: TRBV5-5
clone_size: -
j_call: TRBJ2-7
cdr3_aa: CASSPNLTEQYF
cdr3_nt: TGTGCCAGCAGCCCCAACCTTACCGAGCAGTACTTC

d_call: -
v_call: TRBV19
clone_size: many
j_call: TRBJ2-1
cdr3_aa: CASSGFGVNEQFF
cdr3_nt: TGTGCCAGTAGTGGGTTCGGGGTAAATGAGCAGTTCTTC

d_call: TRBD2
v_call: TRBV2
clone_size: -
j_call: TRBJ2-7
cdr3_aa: CASSDLAGGYEQYF
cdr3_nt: TGTGCCAGCAGTGATCTAGCGGGAGGGTACGAGCAGTACTTC

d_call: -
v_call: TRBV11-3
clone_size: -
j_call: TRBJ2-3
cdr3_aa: CASSFGLTSTDTQYF
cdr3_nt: TGTGCCAGCAGCTTCGGGCTAACTAGCACAGATACGCAGTATTTT

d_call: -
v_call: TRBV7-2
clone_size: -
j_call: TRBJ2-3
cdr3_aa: CASSTDSTDTQYF
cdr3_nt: TGTGCCAGCAGCACCGACAGCACAGATACGCAGTATTTT

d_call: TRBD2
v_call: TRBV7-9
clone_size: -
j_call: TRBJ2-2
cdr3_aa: CASSPQGRGTSGRVGELFF
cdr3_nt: TGTGCCAGCAGCCCTCAAGGTCGGGGGACTAGCGGGAGAGTCGGGGAGCTGTTTTTT

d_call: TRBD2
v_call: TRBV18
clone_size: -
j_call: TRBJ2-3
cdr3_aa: CASSPPSGREQYF
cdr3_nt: TGTGCCAGCTCACCACCCTCAGGGAGGGAGCAGTATTTT

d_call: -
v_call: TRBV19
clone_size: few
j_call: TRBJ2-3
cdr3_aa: CASTDSRTQYF
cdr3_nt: TGTGCCAGTACCGATAGTCGAACGCAGTATTTT

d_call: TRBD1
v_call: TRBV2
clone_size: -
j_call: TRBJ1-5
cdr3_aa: CASSSTGDWDQPQHF
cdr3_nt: TGTGCCAGCAGCTCGACAGGGGATTGGGATCAGCCCCAGCATTTT

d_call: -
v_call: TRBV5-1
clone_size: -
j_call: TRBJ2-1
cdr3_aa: CASSTPIGKRENEQFF
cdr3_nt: TGCGCCAGCAGCACCCCTATAGGAAAGCGAGAAAATGAGCAGTTCTTC

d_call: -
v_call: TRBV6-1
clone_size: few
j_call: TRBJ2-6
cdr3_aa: CASSEGGSGANVLTF
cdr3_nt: TGTGCCAGCAGTGAAGGGGGCTCTGGGGCCAACGTCCTGACTTTC

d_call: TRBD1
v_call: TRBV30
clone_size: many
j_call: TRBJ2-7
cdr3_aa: CAWSGTGGGDEQYF
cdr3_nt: TGTGCCTGGAGTGGGACAGGGGGTGGCGACGAGCAGTACTTC

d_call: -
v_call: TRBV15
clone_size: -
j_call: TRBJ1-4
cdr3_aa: CATSRVYRDDEKLFF
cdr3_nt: TGTGCCACCAGCAGAGTGTACAGGGACGATGAAAAACTGTTTTTT

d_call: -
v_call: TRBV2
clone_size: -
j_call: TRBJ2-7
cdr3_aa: CASSSIDRTYEEQYF
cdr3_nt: TGTGCCAGCTCTTCTATTGACAGGACCTACGAAGAGCAGTACTTC

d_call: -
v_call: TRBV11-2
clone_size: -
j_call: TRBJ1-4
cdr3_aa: CASSLSQRAGTTNEKLFF
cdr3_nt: TGTGCCAGCAGCTTAAGCCAGAGGGCAGGCACAACTAATGAAAAACTGTTTTTT

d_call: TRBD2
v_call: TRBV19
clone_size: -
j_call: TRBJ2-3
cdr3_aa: CASSDGLAGVDAQYF
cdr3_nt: TGTGCCAGTAGTGACGGACTAGCGGGGGTTGATGCGCAGTATTTT

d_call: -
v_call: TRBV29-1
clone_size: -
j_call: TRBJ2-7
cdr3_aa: CSVVWASNYEQYF
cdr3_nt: TGCAGCGTTGTTTGGGCCTCGAATTACGAGCAGTACTTC

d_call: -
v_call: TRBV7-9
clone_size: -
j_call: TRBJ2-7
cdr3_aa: CASSHPLLAYEQYF
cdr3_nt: TGTGCCAGCAGCCACCCCCTCCTAGCATACGAGCAGTACTTC

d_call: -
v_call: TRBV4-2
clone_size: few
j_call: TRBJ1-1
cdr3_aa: CASSPTGGTEAFF
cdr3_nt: TGTGCCAGCAGCCCGACTGGGGGCACTGAAGCTTTCTTT

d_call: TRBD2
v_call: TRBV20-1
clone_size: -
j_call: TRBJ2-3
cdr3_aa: CSARDGTSGTDTQYF
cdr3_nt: TGCAGTGCTAGAGATGGGACTAGCGGCACAGATACGCAGTATTTT

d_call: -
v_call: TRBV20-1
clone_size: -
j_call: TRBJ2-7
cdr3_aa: CRGQGPRDEQYF
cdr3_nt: TGCAGGGGGCAGGGCCCCAGGGACGAGCAGTACTTC

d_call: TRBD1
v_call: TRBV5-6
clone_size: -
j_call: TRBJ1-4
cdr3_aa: CASSSDRAREKLFF
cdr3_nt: TGTGCCAGCAGCTCAGACAGGGCGCGGGAAAAACTGTTTTTT

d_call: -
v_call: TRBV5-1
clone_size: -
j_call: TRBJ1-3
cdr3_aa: CASSLEGVLVAGNTIYF
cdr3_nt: TGCGCCAGCAGCTTGGAGGGAGTTTTGGTGGCTGGAAACACCATATATTTT

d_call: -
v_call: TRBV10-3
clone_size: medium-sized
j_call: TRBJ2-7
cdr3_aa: CAIGQRQDFEQYF
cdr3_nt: TGTGCCATCGGCCAGCGGCAGGATTTCGAGCAGTACTTC

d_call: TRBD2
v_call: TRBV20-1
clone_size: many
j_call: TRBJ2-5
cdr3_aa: CSAISGLATFGETQYF
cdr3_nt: TGCAGTGCTATTTCAGGACTAGCAACGTTTGGCGAGACCCAGTACTTC